A selection of T cell receptor beta chains follows, all from one sample in a study of long-term antiretroviral therapy in people with HIV. Libraries were prepared by immunoSEQ multiplex PCR; TCRdb keeps only in-frame clonotypes and omits some of them. The top ten clones hold about 5.7% of a sample with about 36,000 clones, approximately 80% of them seen once. The material sequenced was unsorted PBMCs, taken 0.6 years after starting antiretroviral therapy. The receptors stem from a man aged 18 to 30 with HIV. CDR3s leave out the opening cysteine and the closing phenylalanine or tryptophan.

J: TRBJ2-6; V: TRBV27; CDR3: ASRSPYSGANVLT
J: TRBJ2-5; V: TRBV7-6; CDR3: ASSLEGQTQY
J: TRBJ2-7; V: TRBV2; CDR3: ASSDPGTSSYEQY
J: TRBJ2-1; V: TRBV7-2; CDR3: ASSLRDPQGAEQF
J: TRBJ1-3; V: TRBV11-2; CDR3: ASSRPIRDPGNTIY
J: TRBJ2-7; V: TRBV4-3; CDR3: ASSQDRQPAYEQY
J: TRBJ2-7; V: TRBV7-9; CDR3: ASSHSGGVYEQY
J: TRBJ1-5; V: TRBV4-3; CDR3: ASSQDLGTGGMGPQH
J: TRBJ2-2; V: TRBV4-1; CDR3: ASSRGTSGRAGELF
J: TRBJ2-5; V: TRBV5-6; CDR3: ASSLAIGARLQETQY
J: TRBJ2-5; V: TRBV7-8; CDR3: ASSFPKDRGPQETQY
J: TRBJ1-5; V: TRBV7-2; CDR3: ASSPGELAQPQH
J: TRBJ2-7; V: TRBV7-9; CDR3: ASSSRYEQY
J: TRBJ1-2; V: TRBV6-1; CDR3: ASSESAGYRDSGYT
J: TRBJ2-1; V: TRBV5-5; CDR3: ASSLVGFSEQF
J: TRBJ2-1; V: TRBV7-9; CDR3: ASSLGPQF
J: TRBJ2-7; V: TRBV9; CDR3: ASSVATGQDYEQY
J: TRBJ2-3; V: TRBV29-1; CDR3: SVAYSSGTTDTQY
J: TRBJ2-7; V: TRBV30; CDR3: AWGGKTYEQY
J: TRBJ2-5; V: TRBV4-2; CDR3: ASSQALGGETQY
J: TRBJ1-4; V: TRBV7-2; CDR3: ASSLDGATNEKLF